Below, one TCR beta chain is given with its context. This record belongs to a study of lymphopenia after photon versus proton radiotherapy. The protocol was immunoSEQ multiplex PCR, while the TCRdb copy is restricted to in-frame clones and leaves out a portion. In the table there are roughly 45,000 clones, 65% to 90% of which are singletons. The germline V gene has CDR1 LNHDA and CDR2 SQIVND (reference sequence). The V and J ends lost 10 bases and 1 base respectively, with 10 bases between them. The CDR3 is 12 amino acids. The input for sequencing was peripheral blood, taken from a patient treated with photon-based radiotherapy. The receptor comes from a man aged 35 to 55 with gastric cancer. V usage is TRBV19 and J usage is TRBJ1-1, with D hard to call. The CDR3 DNA sequence: TGTGCCACCCAGGACGGGAACACTGAAGCTTTCTTT. Translated, it gives CATQDGNTEAFF.